The rows below give T cell receptor beta chains drawn from one sample of a study of CD8 T cells in ankylosing spondylitis. Each CDR3 protein gets one entry after TCRdb re-called the 5' RACE reads with MiXCR. The sample yields 250,000 to 300,000 distinct CDR3 sequences, around 19% seen once. Sequencing was performed on blood, either unsorted or a sorted T cell fraction (not recorded which). The receptor set was obtained from a male donor with ankylosing spondylitis or in good health (not recorded which). Each CDR3 is given with its conserved first and last residue. D genes are given only for firm matches. The listing skips clone size in some rows; elsewhere it reads once, few, many or a size class.

CDR3nt: TGCGTCAGCAGCTTGGACCCTGGTTTTGGTGAAAAACTGTTTTTT; CDR3aa: CVSSLDPGFGEKLFF; v_gene: TRBV5-1; d_gene: .; abundance: .; j_gene: TRBJ1-4
CDR3nt: TGCGCCAGCAGCTTGGAGGCCAAGGGGCACAATGAGCAGTTCTTC; CDR3aa: CASSLEAKGHNEQFF; v_gene: TRBV5-1; d_gene: .; abundance: few; j_gene: TRBJ2-1
CDR3nt: TGTGCCAGCTCACCAGCGCTGGTCGGACAGGGTAATTCACCCCTCCACTTT; CDR3aa: CASSPALVGQGNSPLHF; v_gene: TRBV18; d_gene: TRBD1; abundance: .; j_gene: TRBJ1-6
CDR3nt: TGTGCCAGCAGTTCGATGGTAGGCACAGATACGCAGTATTTT; CDR3aa: CASSSMVGTDTQYF; v_gene: TRBV12-3/TRBV12-4; d_gene: .; abundance: .; j_gene: TRBJ2-3
CDR3nt: TGCGCCAGCAGCCTGACTAGCGGGAGGGCCCATAGCTCCTACAATGAGCAGTTCTTC; CDR3aa: CASSLTSGRAHSSYNEQFF; v_gene: TRBV5-1; d_gene: TRBD2; abundance: once; j_gene: TRBJ2-1
CDR3nt: TGCGCCAGCAGCGAACCCATGAACACTGAAGCTTTCTTT; CDR3aa: CASSEPMNTEAFF; v_gene: TRBV5-1; d_gene: .; abundance: many; j_gene: TRBJ1-1
CDR3nt: TGTGCCAGCAGTGGGGACAGCTTCACAGATACGCAGTATTTT; CDR3aa: CASSGDSFTDTQYF; v_gene: TRBV2; d_gene: TRBD1; abundance: few; j_gene: TRBJ2-3
CDR3nt: TGCGCCAGCAGCTTGGGCGCTAGCGGGAGGTTGAACACCGGGGAGCTGTTTTTT; CDR3aa: CASSLGASGRLNTGELFF; v_gene: TRBV5-1; d_gene: TRBD2; abundance: many; j_gene: TRBJ2-2
CDR3nt: TGTGCCAGCAGTTTACGGCGGGACACCGGGGAGCTGTTTTTT; CDR3aa: CASSLRRDTGELFF; v_gene: TRBV27; d_gene: .; abundance: .; j_gene: TRBJ2-2
CDR3nt: TGTGCCAGCAGGCTACAGGGTTTTGGCTACACCTTC; CDR3aa: CASRLQGFGYTF; v_gene: TRBV6-1; d_gene: .; abundance: few; j_gene: TRBJ1-2
CDR3nt: TGCAGTGCTAGAGATCCCCTAGCGGTGGGCTACAATGAGCAGTTCTTC; CDR3aa: CSARDPLAVGYNEQFF; v_gene: TRBV20-1; d_gene: TRBD2; abundance: few; j_gene: TRBJ2-1
CDR3nt: TGTGCCAGCAGAGTCACGGGGGGCGACAAAAACATTCAGTACTTC; CDR3aa: CASRVTGGDKNIQYF; v_gene: TRBV6-2/TRBV6-3; d_gene: .; abundance: .; j_gene: TRBJ2-4
CDR3nt: TGTGCCAGCAGTTTCACCGGGAAAGATACGCAGTATTTT; CDR3aa: CASSFTGKDTQYF; v_gene: TRBV12-3/TRBV12-4; d_gene: .; abundance: few; j_gene: TRBJ2-3
CDR3nt: TGTGCCAGCAGCCAGGCGCGGAGCTCTGAAAAACTGTTTTTT; CDR3aa: CASSQARSSEKLFF; v_gene: TRBV3-1; d_gene: .; abundance: .; j_gene: TRBJ1-4
CDR3nt: TGTGACAGTAGTGTCAACAGGGGTGAAAAACTGTTTTTT; CDR3aa: CDSSVNRGEKLFF; v_gene: TRBV19; d_gene: TRBD1; abundance: .; j_gene: TRBJ1-4
CDR3nt: TGTGCCAGCAGCACACAGGGGGCGTATAGGACTGAAGCTTTCTTT; CDR3aa: CASSTQGAYRTEAFF; v_gene: TRBV28; d_gene: TRBD1; abundance: few; j_gene: TRBJ1-1
CDR3nt: TGTGCCAGCATTAAGGACCCTGGCGCTGAAGCTTTCTTT; CDR3aa: CASIKDPGAEAFF; v_gene: TRBV6-5; d_gene: .; abundance: .; j_gene: TRBJ1-1
CDR3nt: TGTGCCAGCAGTCGGGGGACAGCGACTCCTCAGCCCCAGCATTTT; CDR3aa: CASSRGTATPQPQHF; v_gene: TRBV6-2/TRBV6-3; d_gene: TRBD1; abundance: .; j_gene: TRBJ1-5
CDR3nt: TGTGCCACCCAGGACAGAAATTCCTACAATGAGCAGTTCTTC; CDR3aa: CATQDRNSYNEQFF; v_gene: TRBV24-1; d_gene: .; abundance: .; j_gene: TRBJ2-1
CDR3nt: TGTGCCAGCAGCGTAAACCCCGGGTCACGCAATCAGCCCCAGCATTTT; CDR3aa: CASSVNPGSRNQPQHF; v_gene: TRBV9; d_gene: .; abundance: .; j_gene: TRBJ1-5
CDR3nt: TGCAGTGTCCCGGACTTTCAAGAGACCCAGTACTTC; CDR3aa: CSVPDFQETQYF; v_gene: TRBV20-1; d_gene: .; abundance: .; j_gene: TRBJ2-5
CDR3nt: TGCAGTGCTGGCTCGTGGACCCGTCTACCCTACAATGAGCAGTTCTTC; CDR3aa: CSAGSWTRLPYNEQFF; v_gene: TRBV20-1; d_gene: .; abundance: few; j_gene: TRBJ2-1
CDR3nt: TGTGCCAGCAGCCCCGGGCGGGGGGCTTGGACTGAAGCTTTCTTT; CDR3aa: CASSPGRGAWTEAFF; v_gene: TRBV5-6; d_gene: .; abundance: .; j_gene: TRBJ1-1
CDR3nt: TGTGCCAGCGGACGCACAGGGGACCAGAACACTGAAGCTTTCTTT; CDR3aa: CASGRTGDQNTEAFF; v_gene: TRBV6-1; d_gene: TRBD1; abundance: .; j_gene: TRBJ1-1
CDR3nt: TGCGCCAGCAGCTTATCCGGGACAGCCGGGGAGCTGTTTTTT; CDR3aa: CASSLSGTAGELFF; v_gene: TRBV5-1; d_gene: TRBD1; abundance: .; j_gene: TRBJ2-2
CDR3nt: TGCGCCAGCAGCTTGGTTGGTAGCGGGAGAATCGATGAGCAGTTCTTC; CDR3aa: CASSLVGSGRIDEQFF; v_gene: TRBV5-1; d_gene: TRBD2; abundance: .; j_gene: TRBJ2-1
CDR3nt: TGTGCCAGCAGACGGACAGGGGGCCGGACTGAAGCTTTCTTT; CDR3aa: CASRRTGGRTEAFF; v_gene: TRBV27; d_gene: TRBD1; abundance: few; j_gene: TRBJ1-1
CDR3nt: TGTGCCGGGAAACGTGGGGATGAAAAACTGTTTTTT; CDR3aa: CAGKRGDEKLFF; v_gene: TRBV7-9; d_gene: .; abundance: .; j_gene: TRBJ1-4
CDR3nt: TGTGCCAGCAGCTCTGACCTATCTAGCACAGATACGCAGTATTTT; CDR3aa: CASSSDLSSTDTQYF; v_gene: TRBV7-9; d_gene: .; abundance: few; j_gene: TRBJ2-3
CDR3nt: TGCGCCAGCAGCGGTCACAGCTCCTACAATGAGCAGTTCTTC; CDR3aa: CASSGHSSYNEQFF; v_gene: TRBV5-1; d_gene: .; abundance: few; j_gene: TRBJ2-1
CDR3nt: TGTGCCATCAGTGATTCTAAGGCAGATTATAATTCACCCCTCCACTTT; CDR3aa: CAISDSKADYNSPLHF; v_gene: TRBV10-3; d_gene: .; abundance: few; j_gene: TRBJ1-6
CDR3nt: TGTGCCAGCAAGAGCGGGGGAACAGATACGCAGTATTTT; CDR3aa: CASKSGGTDTQYF; v_gene: TRBV5-5; d_gene: TRBD2; abundance: few; j_gene: TRBJ2-3
CDR3nt: TGTGCCACCAGTGATTTGTCCACTAGGACAGGGGAGTCCGGGGAGCTGTTTTTT; CDR3aa: CATSDLSTRTGESGELFF; v_gene: TRBV24-1; d_gene: TRBD1; abundance: .; j_gene: TRBJ2-2
CDR3nt: TGTGCAAGTCGCGCCCGGACTAGCGGGGTCCTCTTCAATGAGCAGTTCTTC; CDR3aa: CASRARTSGVLFNEQFF; v_gene: TRBV12-2; d_gene: .; abundance: few; j_gene: TRBJ2-1
CDR3nt: TGTGCCAGCAGTTTCCGGAGGGACAGCCATAATTCACCCCTCCACTTT; CDR3aa: CASSFRRDSHNSPLHF; v_gene: TRBV28; d_gene: TRBD1; abundance: .; j_gene: TRBJ1-6
CDR3nt: TGCGCCAGCAGCCAAGTGGTGGGCCGCACAGATACGCAGTATTTT; CDR3aa: CASSQVVGRTDTQYF; v_gene: TRBV4-1; d_gene: .; abundance: few; j_gene: TRBJ2-3
CDR3nt: TGTGCCAGCAGTTCCACAGGGTGGGCTTATCAGCCCCAGCATTTT; CDR3aa: CASSSTGWAYQPQHF; v_gene: TRBV28; d_gene: .; abundance: many; j_gene: TRBJ1-5
CDR3nt: TGTGCCAGCAGCCAAGATGCCGGGACAGGGGTCTCTGGAAACACCATATATTTT; CDR3aa: CASSQDAGTGVSGNTIYF; v_gene: TRBV3-1; d_gene: TRBD1; abundance: .; j_gene: TRBJ1-3
CDR3nt: TGCAGTGCTAGAAACCTAGCGGGGGCTTACAATGAGCAGTTCTTC; CDR3aa: CSARNLAGAYNEQFF; v_gene: TRBV20-1; d_gene: TRBD2; abundance: .; j_gene: TRBJ2-1
CDR3nt: TGTGCTATTCCCCTCGGGAGGGCGAACACCGGGGAGCTGTTTTTT; CDR3aa: CAIPLGRANTGELFF; v_gene: TRBV12-5; d_gene: TRBD2; abundance: .; j_gene: TRBJ2-2
CDR3nt: TGTGCCAGCAGCCTAAGACAGGACGGTGAAAAACTGTTTTTT; CDR3aa: CASSLRQDGEKLFF; v_gene: TRBV7-2; d_gene: .; abundance: .; j_gene: TRBJ1-4
CDR3nt: TGTGCCAGCAGTGGGGACAGGCCGTCTGGCACTGAAGCTTTCTTT; CDR3aa: CASSGDRPSGTEAFF; v_gene: TRBV2; d_gene: TRBD1; abundance: .; j_gene: TRBJ1-1
CDR3nt: TGTGCCAGCAGCTTAGCTAGCGGGGAAGCTTACAATGAGCAGTTCTTC; CDR3aa: CASSLASGEAYNEQFF; v_gene: TRBV7-2; d_gene: TRBD2; abundance: few; j_gene: TRBJ2-1
CDR3nt: TGTGCCAGCAGTCAGGGGGCGCCAGGAAACACCATATATTTT; CDR3aa: CASSQGAPGNTIYF; v_gene: TRBV28; d_gene: TRBD1; abundance: .; j_gene: TRBJ1-3
CDR3nt: TGTGCCAGCAGCGTGCGGTCGGGTGGTCGGGAGACCCAGTACTTC; CDR3aa: CASSVRSGGRETQYF; v_gene: TRBV5-6; d_gene: .; abundance: few; j_gene: TRBJ2-5
CDR3nt: TGTGCCAGCAGCGCCCTCGGACAGTTGAACACTGAAGCTTTCTTT; CDR3aa: CASSALGQLNTEAFF; v_gene: TRBV7-6; d_gene: .; abundance: .; j_gene: TRBJ1-1
CDR3nt: TGCGCCAGCAGCTTCTTAGCGGAGGAAGATACGCAGTATTTT; CDR3aa: CASSFLAEEDTQYF; v_gene: TRBV5-1; d_gene: .; abundance: few; j_gene: TRBJ2-3